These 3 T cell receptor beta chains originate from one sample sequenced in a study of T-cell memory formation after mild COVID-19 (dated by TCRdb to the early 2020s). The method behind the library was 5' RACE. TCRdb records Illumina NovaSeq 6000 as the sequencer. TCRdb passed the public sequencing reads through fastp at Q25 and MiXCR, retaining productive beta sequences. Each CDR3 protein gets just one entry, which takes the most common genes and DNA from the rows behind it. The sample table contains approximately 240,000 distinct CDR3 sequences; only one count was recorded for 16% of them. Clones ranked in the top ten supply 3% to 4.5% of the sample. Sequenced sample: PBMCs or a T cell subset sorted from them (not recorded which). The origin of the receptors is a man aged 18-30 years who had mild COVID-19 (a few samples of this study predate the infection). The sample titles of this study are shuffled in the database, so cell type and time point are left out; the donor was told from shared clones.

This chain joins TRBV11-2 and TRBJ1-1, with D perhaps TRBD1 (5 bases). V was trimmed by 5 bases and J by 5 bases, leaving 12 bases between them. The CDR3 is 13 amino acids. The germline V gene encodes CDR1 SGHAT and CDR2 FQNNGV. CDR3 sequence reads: CASSAAGRTEAFF. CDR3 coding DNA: TGTGCCAGCAGCGCGGCAGGGAGGACTGAAGCTTTCTTT.

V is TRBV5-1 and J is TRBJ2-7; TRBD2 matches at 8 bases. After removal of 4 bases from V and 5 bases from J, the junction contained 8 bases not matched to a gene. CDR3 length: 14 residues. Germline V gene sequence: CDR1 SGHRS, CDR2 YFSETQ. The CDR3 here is CASSTRGGPNEQYF. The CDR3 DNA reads TGCGCCAGCAGCACCCGGGGGGGCCCAAACGAGCAGTACTTC.

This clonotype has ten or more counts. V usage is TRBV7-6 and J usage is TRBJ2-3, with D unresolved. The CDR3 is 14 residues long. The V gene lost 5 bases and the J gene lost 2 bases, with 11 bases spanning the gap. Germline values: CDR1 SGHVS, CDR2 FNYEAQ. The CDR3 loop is CASSPDSYTDTQYF. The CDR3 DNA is TGTGCCAGCAGCCCAGACTCGTACACAGATACGCAGTATTTT.